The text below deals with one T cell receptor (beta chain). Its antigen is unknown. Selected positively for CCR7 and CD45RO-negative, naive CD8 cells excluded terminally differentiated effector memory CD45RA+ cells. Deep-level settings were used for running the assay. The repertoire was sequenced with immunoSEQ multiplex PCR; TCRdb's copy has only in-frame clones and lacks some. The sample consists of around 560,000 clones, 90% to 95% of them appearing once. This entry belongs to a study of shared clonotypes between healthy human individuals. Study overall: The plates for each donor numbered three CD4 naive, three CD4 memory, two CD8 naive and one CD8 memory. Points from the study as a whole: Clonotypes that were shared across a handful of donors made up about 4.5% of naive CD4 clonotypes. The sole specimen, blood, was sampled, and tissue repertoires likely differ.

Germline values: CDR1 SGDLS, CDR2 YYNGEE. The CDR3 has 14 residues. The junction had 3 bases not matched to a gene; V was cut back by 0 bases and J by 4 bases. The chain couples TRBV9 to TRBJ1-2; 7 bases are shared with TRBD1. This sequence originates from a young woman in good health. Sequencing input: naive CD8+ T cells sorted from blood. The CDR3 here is CASSVGDRIYGYTF. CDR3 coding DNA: TGTGCCAGCAGCGTAGGGGACAGAATCTATGGCTACACCTTC.